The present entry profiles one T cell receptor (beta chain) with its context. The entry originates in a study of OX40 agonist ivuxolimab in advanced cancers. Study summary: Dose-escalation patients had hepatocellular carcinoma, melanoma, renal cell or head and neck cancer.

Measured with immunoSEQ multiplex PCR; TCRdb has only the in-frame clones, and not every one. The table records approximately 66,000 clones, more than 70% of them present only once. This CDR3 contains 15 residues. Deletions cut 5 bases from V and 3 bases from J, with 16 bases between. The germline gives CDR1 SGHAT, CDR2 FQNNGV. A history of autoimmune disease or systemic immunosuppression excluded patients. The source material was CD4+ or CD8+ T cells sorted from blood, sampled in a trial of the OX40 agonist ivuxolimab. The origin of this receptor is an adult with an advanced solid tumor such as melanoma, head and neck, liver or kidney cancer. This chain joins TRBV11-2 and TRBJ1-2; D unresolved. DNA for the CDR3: TGTGCCAGCAGCGTTGGGTACCCGGTGGACTATGGCTACACCTTC. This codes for CASSVGYPVDYGYTF.